This T cell receptor (beta chain) stems from a study of neoadjuvant nivolumab and ipilimumab in lung cancer. This clone was counted a single time. Its specificity is unknown. Study observations and caveats: TCR sequencing covered a small number of samples. Resected-tumor TCR richness correlated positively with pretherapy blood richness. From pretherapy to surgery, tumor richness and clonality rose with dual therapy.

Losses at the gene ends were 1 base for V and 2 bases for J; bases not matched to a gene: 3. The CDR3 is 15 residues long. Germline loops: CDR1 SQVTM, CDR2 ANQGSEA. Libraries were prepared by immunoSEQ multiplex PCR; TCRdb keeps only in-frame clonotypes and omits some of them. The table includes 30,000 to 35,000 clones, just over 90% detected once. The sequence derives from an adult with non-small cell lung cancer. The sequenced sample was peripheral blood, obtained after neoadjuvant nivolumab, alone or with ipilimumab, at or shortly before surgery. This chain links TRBV29-1 with TRBJ2-1, with 9 bases aligning to TRBD1. The CDR3 nucleotides read TGCAGCGTTGAAGGGACAGGGGAGACCTACAATGAGCAGTTCTTC. Translation gives CSVEGTGETYNEQFF.